This passage covers 31 T cell receptor beta chains from one sample sequenced in a study of T cell responses to AZD1222 COVID-19 vaccine. Assay: immunoSEQ multiplex PCR; the TCRdb copy retains only in-frame clones and omits some. Among under 150,000 clones listed, 92% were seen once. Sequences were derived from peripheral blood, sampled on day 0 of AZD1222 vaccination. Receptors originate from an adult in good health.

A single count supports this clone. The rearrangement links TRBV6-5 to TRBJ2-2; D is unclear. V lost 6 bases and J lost 6, with 14 bases in between. CDR1 and CDR2 (germline): MNHEY, SVGAGI. This CDR3 has 14 amino acids. In nucleotides, the CDR3 is TGTGCCAGCAGAGCTCTGGGTAGACCCGGGGAGCTGTTTTTT. This gives the protein CASRALGRPGELFF.

The count of this clone is one. The V call is TRBV9, the J call TRBJ2-1; the D gene is possibly TRBD2 (6 bases). This CDR3 comprises 15 residues. V was clipped by 0 bases and J by 4 bases, with 11 bases between them. Germline-derived CDR1 and CDR2 are SGDLS and YYNGEE. DNA for the CDR3: TGTGCCAGCAGCGTAGAGGCGGGATCTTACAATGAGCAGTTCTTC. This codes for CASSVEAGSYNEQFF.

The chain combines TRBV18 with TRBJ2-2, with 9 bases that match TRBD1. The length of the CDR3 is 17 residues. V lost 4 bases, J lost 4 bases, and 10 bases stayed unmatched. In germline, CDR1 is KGHSH, CDR2 LQKENI. Here the CDR3 reads CASSHPRGQGSTGELFF. The CDR3 nucleotides are TGTGCCAGCTCACATCCCCGGGGACAGGGCTCCACCGGGGAGCTGTTTTTT.

V usage is TRBV5-5 and J usage is TRBJ1-1; no clear D. Germline V lookup: CDR1 SGHKS, CDR2 YYEKEE (reference sequence). This CDR3 is 16 amino acids long. With 0 bases removed from V and 8 bases from J, the gap between germline ends came to 20 bases. CDR3 in amino acids: CASSLERVRPGVEAFF. CDR3 sequence (DNA): TGTGCCAGCAGCTTGGAAAGGGTTAGGCCGGGCGTGGAAGCTTTCTTT.

The rearrangement uses TRBV6-4 and TRBJ1-2; 8 positions match TRBD1. The CDR3 contains 16 residues. From germline, CDR1 is MRHNA and CDR2 SNTAGT. V was pared by 7 bases and J by 3 bases, with 13 bases of the junction left unmatched. The CDR3 bases are TGTGCCAGCACCTCTATTACACCGGGACAGGACTATGGCTACACCTTC. This codes for CASTSITPGQDYGYTF.

The genes are TRBV5-6 and TRBJ2-1, with D possibly being TRBD1 (6 bases). Trimming took 1 base from V and 0 from J, leaving 20 bases between them. The CDR3 is 19 residues long. The germline V gene encodes CDR1 SGHDT and CDR2 YYEEEE. Here the CDR3 reads CASSLRSRYRVSSYNEQFF. CDR3 bases: TGTGCCAGCAGCTTGAGGAGTCGGTACAGGGTGAGCTCCTACAATGAGCAGTTCTTC.

Note on this clone: The junction departs from the called germline gene at one end, perhaps through a read error. This chain links TRBV6-6 with TRBJ2-6; D may be TRBD2 (5 bases). The length of the CDR3 is 17 residues. The germline V gene encodes CDR1 MNHNY and CDR2 SVGAGI (reference sequence). The CDR3 DNA sequence: TGTGCAAGCAGTCGACAACGGGAATCCTCTGGGGCCAACGTCCTGACTTTC. Amino acid sequence: CASSRQRESSGANVLTF.

This clone was counted between two and nine times. This chain joins TRBV20-1 and TRBJ1-1, with a tentative D call TRBD1 (6 bases). Deletions cut 5 bases from V and 8 bases from J, with 12 bases between. The CDR3 has 11 amino acids. Germline V gives CDR1 DFQATT, CDR2 SNEGSKA (reference sequence). This CDR3 reads CSARGGSEAFF. In nucleotides, the CDR3 is TGCAGTGCTCGAGGGGGTTCAGAAGCTTTCTTT.

This CDR3 is CASSFRAVYGYTF. The CDR3 DNA reads TGTGCCAGCAGTTTTAGAGCCGTGTATGGCTACACCTTC. This sequence joins TRBV28 and TRBJ1-2; D unclear. V lost 3 bases and J lost 5, with 10 bases in between. The CDR3 length is 13 residues. Germline V gives CDR1 MDHEN, CDR2 SYDVKM.

The chain employs TRBV7-8 and TRBJ2-1, with 12 bases fitting TRBD2. Germline CDR1 reads SGHVS; CDR2 reads FQNEAQ. The CDR3 has 17 amino acids. V lost 6 bases and J lost 1; bases outside the gene matches: 7. CDR3 nucleotides: TGTGCCAGCAGATCTAGCGGGAGGGCCGGGTCCTACAATGAGCAGTTCTTC. Translating it yields CASRSSGRAGSYNEQFF.

The chain recombines TRBV7-9 with TRBJ2-1; 10 positions agree with TRBD2. Germline values: CDR1 SEHNR, CDR2 FQNEAQ (reference sequence). This CDR3 is built from 15 residues. CDR3 sequence reads: CAPGGLAGANNEQFF. In nucleotides, the CDR3 is TGTGCTCCAGGAGGCCTAGCGGGAGCGAACAATGAGCAGTTCTTC.

The V gene is TRBV7-9, the J gene TRBJ1-2; 7 positions agree with TRBD1. The CDR3 consists of 14 residues. After removal of 5 bases from V and 4 bases from J, the junction contained 7 bases not matched to a gene. Germline V gene lookup returns CDR1 SEHNR and CDR2 FQNEAQ (reference sequence). CDR3 bases: TGTGCCAGCAGCCCCCGGGACAGAAGCTATGGCTACACCTTC. Amino acid sequence: CASSPRDRSYGYTF.

The chain has TRBV6-5 and TRBJ1-5; possible D gene TRBD1, 5 bases. The CDR3 contains 13 residues. Germline CDR1 and CDR2: MNHEY and SVGAGI. V was cut by 8 bases and J by 6 bases, with 14 bases left in between. Written as DNA, the CDR3 is TGTGCCAGCTGGCAGGGAGGTGTTCAGCCCCAGCATTTT. It is translated as CASWQGGVQPQHF.

The gene calls are TRBV21-1 and TRBJ2-3; no check of the table's D call, TRBD1, against the DNA was made. TRBV21-1 is marked as a pseudogene. The CDR3 contains 16 residues. In DNA, the CDR3 is TGTGCCAGCAGCAAAGGGGGCAGCCAGAGCACAGATACGCAGTATTTT. It yields the protein CASSKGGSQSTDTQYF.

The chain links TRBV28 to TRBJ1-1; TRBD1 matches 9 bases. The CDR3 runs to 13 residues. The V and J ends lost 8 bases and 9 bases, in that order; junction bases with no gene match: 10. Germline V lookup: CDR1 MDHEN, CDR2 SYDVKM. CDR3 DNA sequence: TGTGCCAGCTGGGGGGGACAGGGAGATAAAGCTTTCTTT. This sequence encodes CASWGGQGDKAFF.

In this sample, this clone turned up a few times. The genes are TRBV6-5 and TRBJ2-2; D may be TRBD1 (5 bases). The CDR3 length is 14 residues. Germline V gives CDR1 MNHEY, CDR2 SVGAGI. V lost 2 bases, J lost 4 bases, and 8 bases lay in between. CDR3 residues: CASSYQGPTGELFF. CDR3 nucleotide sequence: TGTGCCAGCAGTTACCAGGGTCCCACCGGGGAGCTGTTTTTT.

J is TRBJ1-2 and V is TRBV2, with 7 bases that match TRBD1. V lost 5 bases and J lost 5; bases outside the gene matches: 8. The CDR3 sequence is 14 residues long. Germline CDR1 reads SNHLY; CDR2 reads FYNNEI. This CDR3 is CASSSLAGGYGYTF. In nucleotides, the CDR3 is TGTGCCAGCAGTTCTTTAGCAGGGGGTTATGGCTACACCTTC.

This clone was counted a single time. The rearrangement joins TRBV7-9 to TRBJ1-5; D gene unclear. CDR1 and CDR2 (germline): SEHNR, FQNEAQ (reference sequence). Trimming cost V 5 bases and J 5 bases, with 10 bases left between them. There are 13 residues in the CDR3. The CDR3, as DNA: TGTGCCAGCAGCGCGAGGAAAGATCAGCCCCAGCATTTT. Its protein is CASSARKDQPQHF.

The CDR3 loop reads CASSPRRQGHYGYTF. DNA of the CDR3: TGTGCCAGCAGCCCCCGGCGACAGGGCCACTATGGCTACACCTTC. The rearrangement joins TRBV13 to TRBJ1-2, with 7 bases that match TRBD1. Trimming took 5 bases from V and 3 from J; bases not matched to a gene: 9. CDR3 size: 15 residues. Germline CDR1 and CDR2: PRHDT and FYEKMQ (reference sequence). The entire variable domain, with the rest obtained from reference TRBV13 and TRBJ1-2, is as follows: AAGVIQSPRHLIKEKRETATLKCYPIPRHDTVYWYQQGPGQDPQFLISFYEKMQSDKGSIPDRFSAQQFSDYHSELNMSSLELGDSALYFCASSPRRQGHYGYTFGSGTRLTVV.

This chain uses TRBV2 with TRBJ1-1; D unclear. V was trimmed by 4 bases and J by 1 base, leaving 10 bases between them. The CDR3 length is 14 residues. The V gene's germline CDR1 is SNHLY and CDR2 FYNNEI. CDR3 region: CASSGGRSNTEAFF. The CDR3 bases are TGTGCCAGCAGTGGAGGACGGTCGAACACTGAAGCTTTCTTT.

Only a few counts were recorded for this clone. CDR3 DNA sequence: TGTGCCAGCAGTGGCCTGAACGACAGGGGCACCTACGAGCAGTACTTC. This encodes CASSGLNDRGTYEQYF. The rearrangement links TRBV27 to TRBJ2-7, with 8 nucleotides matching TRBD1. The trim removed 5 bases at V and 2 bases at J, leaving 11 bases unmatched. The CDR3 is made up of 16 amino acids. Germline CDR1 MNHEY, CDR2 SMNVEV (reference sequence).

V usage is TRBV6-1 and J usage is TRBJ2-5; 8 bases are a match to TRBD1. CDR1 MNHNS and CDR2 SASEGT come from the germline V gene. The CDR3 sequence is 17 residues long. Trimming removed 0 bases from V and 3 bases from J; junction bases left unmatched: 9. This CDR3 reads CASSEAPPGQAKETQYF. DNA for the CDR3: TGTGCCAGCAGTGAAGCGCCGCCGGGACAGGCAAAAGAGACCCAGTACTTC.

This chain joins TRBV10-3 and TRBJ1-3, with D possibly matching TRBD1 (6 bases). Germline-derived CDR1 and CDR2 are ENHRY and SYGVKD. The CDR3 is made up of 20 amino acids. V shed 1 base and J shed 0 bases, with 22 bases lying between them. This CDR3 reads CAISEFGQRGSRGSGNTIYF. The CDR3 DNA reads as TGTGCCATCAGTGAGTTCGGACAGAGGGGCTCGCGGGGCTCTGGAAACACCATATATTTT.

A note on this clone: This CDR3 is also generated by other DNA sequences in the sample. The chain uses TRBV6-5 and TRBJ1-1; D is unclear. The CDR3 extends over 14 amino acids. The V gene's germline CDR1 is MNHEY and CDR2 SVGAGI. Deletions cut 0 bases from V and 1 base from J, with 6 bases between. The CDR3 sequence is CASSYSMGNTEAFF. Written as DNA, the CDR3 is TGTGCCAGCAGTTACTCGATGGGGAACACTGAAGCTTTCTTT.

This clone was seen a handful of times. The V and J genes are TRBV11-2 and TRBJ2-1; 7 bases map to TRBD1. The CDR3 runs 14 residues. After removal of 0 bases from V and 7 bases from J, the junction contained 3 bases not matched to a gene. The germline gives CDR1 SGHAT, CDR2 FQNNGV. This CDR3 reads CASSLDRGQNEQFF. The DNA of the CDR3 is TGTGCCAGCAGCTTAGACAGGGGACAGAATGAGCAGTTCTTC.

The chain links TRBV10-3 to TRBJ2-3; tentative D call: TRBD2 (6 bases). Germline assignment: CDR1 ENHRY and CDR2 SYGVKD. The CDR3 loop spans 14 amino acids. The V end lost 6 bases, the J end lost 2 bases, and 12 bases lay between the germline ends. CDR3 loop: CAISRGVTTDTQYF. The CDR3 bases are TGTGCCATCAGCCGCGGGGTCACCACAGATACGCAGTATTTT.

This clone was seen just once. V usage is TRBV5-1 and J usage is TRBJ1-2; 9 bases align to TRBD1. CDR1 SGHRS and CDR2 YFSETQ come from the germline V gene. V was clipped by 4 bases and J by 2 bases; unmatched bases: 3. CDR3 size: 14 residues. The CDR3 nucleotides are TGCGCCAGCAGCGGACAGGGGAAAAACTATGGCTACACCTTC. Encoded protein: CASSGQGKNYGYTF.

This rearrangement joins TRBV15 to TRBJ2-7, with 9 bases that match TRBD1. Germline V CDR1 and CDR2: LNHNV, YYDKDF (reference sequence). The V gene end was trimmed by 2 bases and the J gene end by 3 bases; junction bases not matched to a gene: 5. The CDR3 totals 15 residues. CDR3 nucleotides: TGTGCCACCAGCAGAACCAGGACAGGGGACTACGAGCAGTACTTC. Translation gives CATSRTRTGDYEQYF. Full variable domain (rest looked up from reference TRBV15 and TRBJ2-7): DAMVIQNPRYQVTQFGKPVTLSCSQTLNHNVMYWYQQKSSQAPKLLFHYYDKDFNNEADTPDNFQSRRPNTSFCFLDIRSPGLGDTAMYLCATSRTRTGDYEQYFGPGTRLTVT.

The chain uses TRBV18 and TRBJ2-7, with D unresolved. CDR3 length: 14 amino acids. V lost 3 bases, J lost 4 bases, and 13 bases lay in between. Germline V gene sequence: CDR1 KGHSH, CDR2 LQKENI. CDR3 nucleotides: TGTGCCAGCTCACCGGACCGGTTAATGTACGAGCAGTACTTC. Amino acid sequence: CASSPDRLMYEQYF.

V and J are TRBV30 and TRBJ2-4; TRBD2 matches 9 bases. The CDR3 spans 19 residues. Trimming took 6 bases from V and 2 from J; bases not matched to a gene: 20. CDR1 is GTSNPN, CDR2 SVGIG, per germline (reference sequence). DNA for the CDR3: TGTGCCTGTGTGGGGGGAGGTAGCGGGAGAGGGGTAACCAAAAACATTCAGTACTTC. It encodes CACVGGGSGRGVTKNIQYF.

The chain combines TRBV19 with TRBJ2-7; the D gene could be TRBD1 or TRBD2 (5 bases each). Germline V CDR1 and CDR2: LNHDA, SQIVND (reference sequence). The V gene lost 5 bases and the J gene lost 3 bases, with 20 bases spanning the gap. The CDR3 loop spans 16 amino acids. DNA of the CDR3: TGTGCCAGTAGTGCCGTAGGGGAGAAAGGAAGCTACGAGCAGTACTTC. Translated, it gives CASSAVGEKGSYEQYF.